In this sample, the clone carrying this TCR beta chain turned up many times. Its antigen is undetermined. For ophthalmopathy patients, the Clinical Activity Score was at least 3 and the NOSPECS grade at least 4; duration was under 3 months. Amplified regions were TCR beta CDR3 sequences from RNA transcripts. Initially, a first-round RT-PCR of the TCR CDR3 employed the HTBI primer set. MiXCR, run by TCRdb on the multiplex PCR reads, gives a single entry per CDR3 protein. The sample consists of around 570,000 distinct CDR3 sequences, around 20% of them appearing once. Germline CDR1 SGHTA, CDR2 FQGNSA. V was pared by 5 bases and J by 5 bases, with 16 bases between. This CDR3 has 15 residues. The data are from a study of T cells in Graves' hyperthyroidism and ophthalmopathy. Study-wide results and caveats: Most expanded thyroid clonotypes above 0.001 recurred in blood.

This chain joins TRBV7-2 and TRBJ2-1; the D gene is possibly TRBD2 (7 bases). The TCR was taken from a man aged 40-49 years with Graves' ophthalmopathy. The sequenced sample consisted of blood. DNA for the CDR3: TGTGCCAGCAGCCCAAAGGGAGGGGGGAACAATGAGCAGTTCTTC. Translated, it gives CASSPKGGGNNEQFF.